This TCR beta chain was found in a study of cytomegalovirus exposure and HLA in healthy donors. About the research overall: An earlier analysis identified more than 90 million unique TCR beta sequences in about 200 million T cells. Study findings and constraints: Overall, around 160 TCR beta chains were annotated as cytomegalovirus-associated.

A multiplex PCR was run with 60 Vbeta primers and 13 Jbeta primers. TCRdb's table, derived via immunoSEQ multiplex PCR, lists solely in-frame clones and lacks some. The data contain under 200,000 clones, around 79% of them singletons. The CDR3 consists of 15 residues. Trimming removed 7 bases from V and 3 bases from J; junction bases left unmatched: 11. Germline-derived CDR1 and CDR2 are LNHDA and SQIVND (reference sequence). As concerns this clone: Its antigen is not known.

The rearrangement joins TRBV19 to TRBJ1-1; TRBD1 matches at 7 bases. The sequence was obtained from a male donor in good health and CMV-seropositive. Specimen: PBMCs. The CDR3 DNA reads TGTGCCAGTAAAGAAGAGGACAGGACGGACACTGAAGCTTTCTTT. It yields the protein CASKEEDRTDTEAFF. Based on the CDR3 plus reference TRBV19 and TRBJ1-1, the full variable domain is DGGITQSPKYLFRKEGQNVTLSCEQNLNHDAMYWYRQDPGQGLRLIYYSQIVNDFQKGDIAEGYSVSREKKESFPLTVTSAQKNPTAFYLCASKEEDRTDTEAFFGQGTRLTVV.